This entry features one T cell receptor (beta chain) sequence. Its antigen is unidentified. The data are from a study of identifying expanded T cells in peripheral blood. Study results and limitations: Differentially abundant clones: about 1.1 between replicates, 15 to 17 at about 13 days, approximately 18 at four. Clone count variance between approximately 2-week samples rose with total template count.

Clones were sequenced by immunoSEQ multiplex PCR, and TCRdb holds only the in-frame ones, with some missing. Here the sample spans about 100,000 clones, 85% to 90% being singletons. No infections or other immune events were documented during collection. V was pared by 0 bases and J by 4 bases, with 4 bases between. This CDR3 is 13 amino acids long. Germline CDR1 is MNHEY and CDR2 is SVGAGI. The source of this sequence is a person aged 18 to 75 in good health. The V and J genes are TRBV6-5 and TRBJ1-5, with unresolved D. The material sequenced was blood. The CDR3 loop is CASSYSLNQPQHF. In DNA, the CDR3 is TGTGCCAGCAGTTACTCCTTAAATCAGCCCCAGCATTTT.